This passage covers 7 T cell receptor beta chains from one sample sequenced in a study of neurological immune-mediated disorders. MiXCR, applied by TCRdb to the 5' RACE reads, yields one record per CDR3 protein. The sample lists over 45,000 distinct CDR3 sequences; under 5% were seen once. The sample comprised CD4+ T cells from blood. The receptors originated from a woman aged 40 to 55 with multiple sclerosis.

The chain links TRBV5-6 to TRBJ2-7; no reliable D call. Deletions cut 3 bases from V and 9 bases from J, with 16 bases between. This CDR3 has 13 amino acids. CDR1 and CDR2 from the germline V gene are SGHDT and YYEEEE. The CDR3: CASSWVGGHTQYF. CDR3 sequence (DNA): TGTGCCAGCAGCTGGGTTGGCGGCCACACGCAGTACTTC.

This clonotype showed up many times. The chain recombines TRBV7-9 with TRBJ1-3, with D possibly being TRBD1 (5 bases). CDR1 and CDR2 from the germline V gene are SEHNR and FQNEAQ (reference sequence). V was pared by 7 bases and J by 0 bases, with 10 bases between. The CDR3 contains 14 residues. The CDR3 protein is CASIPRVSGNTIYF. The CDR3 DNA follows: TGTGCCAGCATCCCCAGGGTCTCTGGAAACACCATATATTTT.

This clonotype was seen ten or more times. The chain carries TRBV7-6 and TRBJ2-1, with D possibly being TRBD1 (6 bases). The CDR3 runs to 13 residues. Germline assignment: CDR1 SGHVS and CDR2 FNYEAQ. Trimming cost V 5 bases and J 7 bases, with 12 bases left between them. CDR3 protein: CASSVQGLNEQFF. The CDR3 region has the DNA TGTGCCAGCAGCGTACAGGGTCTGAATGAGCAGTTCTTC.

The table lists this clonotype with many counts. The V gene is TRBV25-1, the J gene TRBJ1-1; 7 bases map to TRBD1. The CDR3 sequence is 14 residues long. The germline V gene has CDR1 MGHDK and CDR2 SYGVNS. J was trimmed by 5 bases and V by 2 bases; bases with no gene match: 5. CDR3 loop: CASSEARGETEAFF. DNA of the CDR3: TGTGCCAGCAGTGAAGCCAGGGGGGAGACTGAAGCTTTCTTT.

This clonotype occurred many times. The J gene is TRBJ2-7, the V gene TRBV11-2; 8 nucleotides match TRBD1. Germline lookup yields CDR1 SGHAT and CDR2 FQNNGV. The junction had 5 bases not matched to a gene; V was cut back by 4 bases and J by 3 bases. The CDR3 runs 14 residues. CDR3 region: CASSSRQGYYEQYF. DNA for the CDR3: TGTGCCAGCAGCTCCCGACAGGGGTACTACGAGCAGTACTTC.

This clonotype was detected ten times or more. V gene TRBV13 combines with J gene TRBJ1-2; the match to TRBD1 covers 9 bases. The CDR3 is 17 residues long. V gave up 0 bases and J gave up 0 bases; unmatched junction bases: 5. From germline, CDR1 is PRHDT and CDR2 FYEKMQ (reference sequence). CDR3 sequence (DNA): TGTGCCAGCAGCTTAGGGGGACAGGGCGTTGCTAACTATGGCTACACCTTC. This encodes CASSLGGQGVANYGYTF.

This clonotype was seen repeatedly, ten times or more. This chain uses TRBV18 with TRBJ2-7, with 10 bases aligning to TRBD1. The CDR3 is 15 residues long. Losses at the gene ends were 3 bases for V and 3 bases for J; bases not matched to a gene: 5. CDR1 is KGHSH and CDR2 is LQKENI in the germline V gene. The CDR3 sequence: CASSPGTGAGYEQYF. The DNA for the CDR3 is TGTGCCAGCTCACCGGGGACAGGGGCCGGCTACGAGCAGTACTTC.